The clone carrying this TCR beta chain was picked up one time. The CDR3 spans 14 residues. CDR1 and CDR2 from the germline V gene are SQVTM and ANQGSEA. J was trimmed by 4 bases and V by 6 bases; bases with no gene match: 4. The sample comes from a study of blood T cell repertoires in COVID-19. As handled by the study authors: Counts of nucleated cells, estimated from reference gene primer amplification, were obtained. The assay was immunoSEQ multiplex PCR, and TCRdb's table has in-frame clones only and misses some. That table supplies the V and J calls and clone size; D and trimming were determined from the DNA. The profile shows about 74,000 clones, about nine tenths of them singletons.

Sequencing input: peripheral blood. The J gene is TRBJ2-5, the V gene TRBV29-1; 14 bases agree with TRBD2. The sequence was obtained from a human donor in a cohort sampled during active COVID-19. The CDR3 nucleotides read TGCAGCGTCCCGGGACTAGCGGGAGCAGAGACCCAGTACTTC. It encodes CSVPGLAGAETQYF.